This T cell receptor beta chain comes out of a study of regulatory T cells in long-lasting Graves disease. To make TCR beta libraries, researchers used iRepertoire HTBI primers and Arm-PCR of CDR3 regions. MiXCR, run by TCRdb on the multiplex PCR reads, gives a single entry per CDR3 protein. The sample holds 400,000 to 450,000 distinct CDR3 sequences, about 25% seen once. In its sample, this clonotype was seen many times. CDR1 and CDR2 (germline): MNHEY, SMNVEV (reference sequence). The V gene end was trimmed by 5 bases and the J gene end by 1 base; junction bases not matched to a gene: 8. The CDR3 contains 15 residues. Time point in this sample: persistent/refractory GD, antithyroid drugs over 5 years with positive TRAb. Extracted RNA from PBMCs served as the source of the TCR library.

The receptor comes from a female donor with Graves disease. The specimen was peripheral blood mononuclear cells (PBMCs), collected when the disease was refractory, from a patient treated with antithyroid drugs. The chain links TRBV27 to TRBJ2-7, with 7 bases that match TRBD1. CDR3 nucleotide sequence: TGTGCCAGCAGTCCCACCGGGACAGCATCCTACGAGCAGTACTTC. Translating it yields CASSPTGTASYEQYF.